This T cell receptor (beta chain) was recorded in a study of T cell responses to AZD1222 COVID-19 vaccine. About this clone itself: Its specificity is unknown.

Trimming took 6 bases from V and 7 from J, leaving 8 bases between them. Germline loops: CDR1 SGHKS, CDR2 YYEKEE (reference sequence). The CDR3 contains 11 residues. Some clones are missing from TCRdb's copy, which holds only in-frame ones; the method was immunoSEQ multiplex PCR. The sample comprises fewer than 70,000 clones, approximately 92% of which are singletons, and about 5.9% rests with the top ten. Study results and caveats: Nearly half of spike-specific TCRs reportedly go after variant regions that carry no mutations. With dominance at 160-218 and 743-854, vaccine-associated CD4 TCRs spanned spike. It was only after the peak T cell response that any repertoires were sampled.

The sequencing here drew on peripheral blood, taken 28 days after the second AZD1222 dose. The rearrangement links TRBV5-5 to TRBJ2-1; possible D gene TRBD2, 5 bases. The receptor comes from an adult who received the AZD1222 COVID-19 vaccine. CDR3 in DNA: TGTGCCAGCAACACGGGGAATGAGCAGTTCTTC. It yields the protein CASNTGNEQFF.